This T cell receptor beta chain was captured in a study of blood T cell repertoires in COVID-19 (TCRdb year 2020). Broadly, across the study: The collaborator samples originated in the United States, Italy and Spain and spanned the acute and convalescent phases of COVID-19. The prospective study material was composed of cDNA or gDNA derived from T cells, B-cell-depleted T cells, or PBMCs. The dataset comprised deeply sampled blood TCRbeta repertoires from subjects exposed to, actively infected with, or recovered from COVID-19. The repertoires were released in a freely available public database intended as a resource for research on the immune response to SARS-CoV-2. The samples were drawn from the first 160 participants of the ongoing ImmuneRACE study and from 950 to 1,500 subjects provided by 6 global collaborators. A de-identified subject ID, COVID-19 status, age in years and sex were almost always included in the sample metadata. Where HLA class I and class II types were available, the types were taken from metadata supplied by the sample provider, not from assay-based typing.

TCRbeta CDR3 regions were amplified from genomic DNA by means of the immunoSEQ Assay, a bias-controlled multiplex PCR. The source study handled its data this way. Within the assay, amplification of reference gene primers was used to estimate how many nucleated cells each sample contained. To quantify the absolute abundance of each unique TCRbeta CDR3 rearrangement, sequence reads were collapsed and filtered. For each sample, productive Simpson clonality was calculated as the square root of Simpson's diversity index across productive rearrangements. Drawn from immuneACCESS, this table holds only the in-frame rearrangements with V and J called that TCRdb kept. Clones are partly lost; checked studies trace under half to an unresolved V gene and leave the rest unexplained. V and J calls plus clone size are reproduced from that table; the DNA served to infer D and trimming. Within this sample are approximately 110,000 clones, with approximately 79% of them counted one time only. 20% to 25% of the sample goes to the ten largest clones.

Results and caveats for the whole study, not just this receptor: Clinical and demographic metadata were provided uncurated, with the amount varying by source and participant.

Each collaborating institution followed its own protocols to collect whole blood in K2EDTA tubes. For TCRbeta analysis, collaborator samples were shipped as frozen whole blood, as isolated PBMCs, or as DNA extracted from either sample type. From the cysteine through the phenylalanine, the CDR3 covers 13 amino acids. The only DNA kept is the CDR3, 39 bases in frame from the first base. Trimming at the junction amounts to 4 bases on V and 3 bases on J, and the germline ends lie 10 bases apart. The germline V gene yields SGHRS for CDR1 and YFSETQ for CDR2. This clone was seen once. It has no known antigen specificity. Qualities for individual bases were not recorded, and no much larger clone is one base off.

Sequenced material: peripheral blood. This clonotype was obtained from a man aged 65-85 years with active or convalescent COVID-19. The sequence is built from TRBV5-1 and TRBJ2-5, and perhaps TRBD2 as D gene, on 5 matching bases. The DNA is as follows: TGCGCCAGCAGCCCCTCGGGGAAAGAGACCCAGTACTTC. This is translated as CASSPSGKETQYF.